Below, one T cell receptor (beta chain) is given with its context. This sample is drawn from a study of control samples from healthy donors and cancer patients. This table comes from immunoSEQ multiplex PCR, and its TCRdb copy is limited to in-frame clones, with some not included. The sample lists about 89,000 clones, 70% to 90% occurring once. Sequencing used blood. The sequence derives from a woman in her thirties or forties in good health.

CDR3 coding DNA: TGCGCCATCTCAAGGGGGGCAGGAATGTCCTCAGATTACTCCTATAATTCACCCCTCCACTTT. It codes for CAISRGAGMSSDYSYNSPLHF. V usage is TRBV23-1 and J usage is TRBJ1-6; tentatively, D is TRBD1 (6 bases). TRBV23-1 is noted as an ORF with a role that remains uncertain. Trimming stripped 10 bases from V and 0 bases from J, with 31 bases between. The CDR3 totals 21 residues.